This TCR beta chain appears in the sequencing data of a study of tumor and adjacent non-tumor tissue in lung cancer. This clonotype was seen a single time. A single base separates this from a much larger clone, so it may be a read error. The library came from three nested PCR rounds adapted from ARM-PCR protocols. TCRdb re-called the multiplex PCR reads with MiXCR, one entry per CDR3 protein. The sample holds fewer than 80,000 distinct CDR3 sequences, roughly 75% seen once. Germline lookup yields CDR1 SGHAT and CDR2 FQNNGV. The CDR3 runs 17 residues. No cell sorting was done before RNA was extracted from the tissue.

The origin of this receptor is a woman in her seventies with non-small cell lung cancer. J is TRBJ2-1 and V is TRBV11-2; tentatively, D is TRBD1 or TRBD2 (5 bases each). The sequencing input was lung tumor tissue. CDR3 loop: CASILRSGTGSYNEQFF. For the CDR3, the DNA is TGTGCCAGCATCTTACGATCCGGGACGGGGTCCTACAATGAGCAGTTCTTC.